This T cell receptor (beta chain) was sequenced during a study of shared clonotypes between healthy human individuals. At the level of the study: A couple of women and three men aged 18 to 49 served as donors. CD4 naive and CD4 memory each took three plates per donor, while CD8 naive took two and CD8 memory one.

Trimming took 7 bases from V and 5 from J, leaving 17 bases between them. This CDR3 contains 15 residues. Germline CDR1 SNHLY, CDR2 FYNNEI. Naive CD45RA+ and memory CD45RA-negative subsets were split from CD4+ cells. Assay execution took place at the deep level. The repertoire was sequenced with immunoSEQ multiplex PCR; TCRdb's copy has only in-frame clones and lacks some. The sample includes about 1.5 million clones, approximately 98% seen only once; the top ten take less than 0.55%. This sequence originates from a man aged 25-40 years in good health. Sequenced input: naive CD4+ T cells sorted from blood. Subset described: CD45RA+ positively selected. The J gene is TRBJ2-2, the V gene TRBV2; tentative D call: TRBD2 (5 bases). The CDR3 spells CASTSRGSGTGELFF. The DNA for the CDR3 is TGTGCCAGCACCTCCCGGGGATCGGGTACCGGGGAGCTGTTTTTT.